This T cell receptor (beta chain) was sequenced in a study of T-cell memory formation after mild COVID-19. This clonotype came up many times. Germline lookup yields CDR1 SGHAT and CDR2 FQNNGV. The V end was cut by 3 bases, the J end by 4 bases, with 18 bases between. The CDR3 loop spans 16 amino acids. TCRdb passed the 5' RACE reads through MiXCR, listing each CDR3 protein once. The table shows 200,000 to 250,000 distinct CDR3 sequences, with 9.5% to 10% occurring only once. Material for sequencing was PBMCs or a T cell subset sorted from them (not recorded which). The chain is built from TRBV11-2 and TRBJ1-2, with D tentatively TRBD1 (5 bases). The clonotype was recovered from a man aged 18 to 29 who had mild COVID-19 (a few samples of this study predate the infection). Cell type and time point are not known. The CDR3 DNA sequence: TGTGCCAGCAGCTTTGGGTGGGGCGAACCCTCCTATGGCTACACCTTC. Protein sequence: CASSFGWGEPSYGYTF.